The 16 T cell receptor beta chains presented below share a single source sample, sequenced in a study of T cell responses to AZD1222 COVID-19 vaccine (dated by TCRdb to about 2021). Receptor amplification or capture employed the immunoSEQ multiplex PCR assay. The immuneACCESS repertoire file appears here via TCRdb, limited to in-frame rearrangements. These files lack a portion of the clones; in checked studies, under half of the deficit traces to unresolved V genes, and the cause of the others is not known. Here the sample has more than 150,000 clones; over 80% occur a single time. The ten largest make up 5% to 7.5% of the sample. The time point label, as the study defines it: baseline before first vaccination. The sample in question was peripheral blood, obtained on day 0 of AZD1222 vaccination. These receptors were taken from an adult in good health.

The V and J genes are TRBV28 and TRBJ1-2; 7 bases fit TRBD1. CDR3 length: 15 residues. Germline-derived CDR1 and CDR2 are MDHEN and SYDVKM. The junction had 12 bases not matched to a gene; V was cut back by 5 bases and J by 6 bases. DNA of the CDR3: TGTGCCAGCAGTAAACCGGGACAGTTTCGTAATGGCTACACCTTC. This gives the protein CASSKPGQFRNGYTF.

The chain combines TRBV28 with TRBJ1-2; D call uncertain. This CDR3 is 14 amino acids long. The germline gives CDR1 MDHEN, CDR2 SYDVKM. V was trimmed by 4 bases and J by 4 bases, leaving 13 bases between them. CDR3: CASSSKPSTYGYTF. As DNA, the CDR3 is TGTGCCAGCAGTTCCAAGCCGTCAACCTATGGCTACACCTTC.

Worth noting for this clone: One junction end does not reproduce the germline sequence, and a read error may be involved. CDR3 in DNA: TGTGCCAGCAGCTTAGCAGGGTCGGGGGCCAACGTCTTGACTTTC. Its translation is CASSLAGSGANVLTF. This chain connects TRBV7-2 to TRBJ2-6; the D call may be TRBD1 or TRBD2 (6 bases each). The CDR3 covers 15 residues. CDR1 is SGHTA, CDR2 FQGNSA, per germline.

This chain joins TRBV2 and TRBJ1-5, with D possibly TRBD1 on 5 matching bases. CDR3 length: 13 amino acids. Germline V gene sequence: CDR1 SNHLY, CDR2 FYNNEI. V lost 8 bases and J 5 bases, leaving 13 bases between the germline ends. The CDR3 bases are TGTGCCAGCGGCCAGGGAGAGGATCAGCCCCAGCATTTT. It is translated as CASGQGEDQPQHF. Filled out from reference TRBV2 and TRBJ1-5, the complete variable domain reads EPEVTQTPSHQVTQMGQEVILRCVPISNHLYFYWYRQILGQKVEFLVSFYNNEISEKSEIFDDQFSVERPDGSNFTLKIRSTKLEDSAMYFCASGQGEDQPQHFGDGTRLSIL.

This clone appeared a single time. The chain is built from TRBV6-6 and TRBJ2-5; TRBD2 aligns across 10 bases. CDR3 length: 16 residues. The germline V gene encodes CDR1 MNHNY and CDR2 SVGAGI (reference sequence). The junction had 10 bases not matched to a gene; V was cut back by 4 bases and J by 5 bases. The CDR3 here is CASSSRGAGGRETQYF. The CDR3 DNA follows: TGTGCCAGCAGTTCCCGCGGAGCGGGGGGGCGGGAGACCCAGTACTTC.

The CDR3 here is CAWGETAMLHF. CDR3 nucleotide sequence: TGTGCCTGGGGGGAGACAGCCATGCTCCACTTT. The chain recombines TRBV30 with TRBJ1-6; D possibly corresponds to TRBD1 (5 bases). The CDR3 runs to 11 residues. Germline loops: CDR1 GTSNPN, CDR2 SVGIG (reference sequence). V was pared by 5 bases and J by 16 bases, with 15 bases between.

The genes are TRBV5-6 and TRBJ2-7, with D possibly being TRBD2 (6 bases). The germline V gene encodes CDR1 SGHDT and CDR2 YYEEEE. V was pared by 5 bases and J by 1 base, with 19 bases between. The CDR3 has 16 residues. The CDR3 loop reads CASSSWGTDLSYEQYF. Here the CDR3 DNA reads TGTGCCAGCAGTTCATGGGGGACTGACCTTTCCTACGAGCAGTACTTC.

This clone was recorded once. The genes are TRBV28 and TRBJ1-2; 9 nucleotides align to TRBD1. This CDR3 region has 17 residues. Trimming took 5 bases from V and 0 from J; bases not matched to a gene: 10. CDR1 and CDR2 (germline): MDHEN, SYDVKM. In DNA, the CDR3 is TGTGCCAGCAGTACAGGGGGCCGGGAGGGGGCTAACTATGGCTACACCTTC. Translation gives CASSTGGREGANYGYTF.

The V call is TRBV10-3, the J call TRBJ1-2; 10 bases line up with TRBD1. Germline-derived CDR1 and CDR2 are ENHRY and SYGVKD. V lost 7 bases to trimming and J lost 4 bases; unmatched junction nucleotides: 6. The CDR3 contains 14 residues. CDR3: CAINRGQGTYGYTF. CDR3 bases: TGTGCCATCAACCGGGGACAGGGGACCTATGGCTACACCTTC.

The chain links TRBV18 to TRBJ2-7; no firm D call. Between the trimmed V and J ends, which lost 0 bases and 1 base, there was a span of 7 bases. The CDR3 runs 14 residues. Germline V gene sequence: CDR1 KGHSH, CDR2 LQKENI. The CDR3 DNA sequence: TGTGCCAGCTCACCACCGACGGGTTCCTACGAGCAGTACTTC. Translation gives CASSPPTGSYEQYF.

The V and J genes are TRBV2 and TRBJ1-5; D is perhaps TRBD1 (5 bases). Deletions cut 1 base from V and 3 bases from J, with 10 bases between. Germline CDR1 SNHLY, CDR2 FYNNEI. The CDR3 covers 15 residues. In nucleotides, the CDR3 is TGTGCCAGCAGTGAAGGTCAGGGCCCCAATCAGCCCCAGCATTTT. Encoded protein: CASSEGQGPNQPQHF.

The V and J genes are TRBV19 and TRBJ1-5; 11 nucleotides line up with TRBD1. CDR1 LNHDA and CDR2 SQIVND come from the germline V gene (reference sequence). The CDR3 runs to 15 residues. Unmatched junction bases numbered 7, after V lost 7 bases and J lost 5 bases. CDR3 bases: TGTGCCAGTACCGCGGACAGGGGGCGTCATCAGCCCCAGCATTTT. Its protein is CASTADRGRHQPQHF.

V is TRBV19 and J is TRBJ2-1, with D possibly TRBD1 on 5 matching bases. Trimming removed 4 bases from V and 3 bases from J, with 7 bases in between. This CDR3 contains 13 residues. From germline, CDR1 is LNHDA and CDR2 SQIVND (reference sequence). CDR3 sequence (DNA): TGTGCCAGTAGTACCCAGGGCTACAATGAGCAGTTCTTC. Its protein product is CASSTQGYNEQFF.

The genes are TRBV6-5 and TRBJ1-6; perhaps TRBD1 as D (5 bases). The V end lost 0 bases, the J end lost 5 bases, and 8 bases lay between the germline ends. This CDR3 has 15 amino acids. Germline V gene sequence: CDR1 MNHEY, CDR2 SVGAGI. Here the CDR3 reads CASSYSGGDNSPLHF. For the CDR3, the DNA is TGTGCCAGCAGTTACTCGGGGGGGGATAATTCACCCCTCCACTTT.

V gene TRBV6-6 combines with J gene TRBJ1-5; 8 positions agree with TRBD1. This CDR3 has 13 amino acids. V lost 10 bases to trimming and J lost 4 bases; unmatched junction nucleotides: 6. Germline V CDR1 and CDR2: MNHNY, SVGAGI (reference sequence). CDR3 DNA: TGTGCCACCAATGACAGGGGAAATCAGCCCCAGCATTTT. This translates into CATNDRGNQPQHF.

The genes are TRBV5-4 and TRBJ2-3, with 9 bases lining up with TRBD2. The CDR3 loop spans 15 amino acids. V shed 0 bases, J shed 2 bases, and the junction held 1 base outside the gene matches. Germline loops: CDR1 SGHNT, CDR2 YYREEE (reference sequence). The CDR3 sequence: CASSLGTSATDTQYF. The CDR3 DNA reads TGTGCCAGCAGCTTGGGGACTAGCGCCACAGATACGCAGTATTTT.